This T cell receptor beta chain was sequenced during a study of graft-versus-host responses after intestinal transplantation. Study information: Isolated intestinal, liver-intestinal, or multivisceral transplants had been given to the recipients. Every one of the recipients received anti-thymocyte globulin induction and afterwards took tacrolimus and steroids for approximately three years.

Notes on this clone: Its antigen is still unknown.

V lost 3 bases, J lost 8 bases, and 11 bases stayed unmatched. Germline V gives CDR1 GTSNPN, CDR2 SVGIG (reference sequence). The CDR3 runs 15 residues. Study conclusions and caveats: Allografts carried high graft-versus-host to host-versus-graft clonal ratios in patients having graft-donor T cell macrochimerism.

TCRdb keeps only in-frame clones here, not all; method: immunoSEQ multiplex PCR. There are 50,000 to 80,000 clones in the sample; over 90% occur only once, and 1.7% lies in the top ten. The chain links TRBV30 to TRBJ2-2; 8 nucleotides agree with TRBD2. This specimen consisted of unstimulated CD8+ T cells sorted from spleen or lymph node cells, obtained before transplant. The sequence came from a human donor who was the organ donor for an intestinal transplant. The CDR3 here is CAWRGTGTSSGELFF. CDR3 bases: TGTGCCTGGAGGGGAACCGGGACTAGTAGTGGGGAGCTGTTTTTT.